Listed below are T cell receptor beta chains from one sample, sequenced in a study of CXCR3-negative and CXCR3-positive naive CD8 T cells. Reanalyzing the 5' RACE reads, TCRdb keeps one entry per CDR3 protein, without DNA. The table counts 8,000 to 10,000 distinct CDR3 sequences; more than 0.8% lies in the top ten. The sample consisted of naive CXCR3- CD8+ T cells from blood. The receptor source for this set is a human donor in good health. Some clones in this sample may be carry-over from other donors' samples. CDR3s include the opening cysteine and the closing phenylalanine or tryptophan. Each record gives: J gene, clone size, V gene, CDR3 protein. Size is omitted from some rows. Given values are once, few, many or a class for expanded clones.

>TRBJ2-2|-|TRBV5-1
CASSKGLADTGELFF
>TRBJ2-1|-|TRBV20-1
CSAYIYNEQFF
>TRBJ2-1|medium-sized|TRBV19
CASSPMAGDSYNEQFF
>TRBJ2-6|medium-sized|TRBV7-6
CASSLGTGDLTGANVLTF
>TRBJ1-4|medium-sized|TRBV4-1
CASSQLSTGEDEKLFF
>TRBJ1-2|-|TRBV29-1
CSVGQGGSYGYTF
>TRBJ1-4|-|TRBV7-8
CASSLGGGLFF
>TRBJ1-1|-|TRBV6-5
CASSYLTEDKAFF
>TRBJ1-6|-|TRBV20-1
CSATGTVPQDNSPLHF
>TRBJ1-1|-|TRBV13
CASSLRVQGTFGAFF
>TRBJ2-5|medium-sized|TRBV7-2
CASSLAPSGTGTEVQETQYF
>TRBJ2-1|medium-sized|TRBV25-1
CASSEYRWGNEQFF
>TRBJ1-1|medium-sized|TRBV7-9
CASSNPPGRDTEAFF
>TRBJ2-1|-|TRBV20-1
CSSRGRDTSSYNEQFF
>TRBJ2-5|-|TRBV28
CASSSTGSAEQETQYF
>TRBJ1-5|-|TRBV7-9
CASSSPGTPQHF
>TRBJ2-1|medium-sized|TRBV20-1
CSARILAGAYNEQFF
>TRBJ1-1|-|TRBV21-1
CASSHEDRANTEAFF
>TRBJ1-5|medium-sized|TRBV20-1
CSAPQDTSNQPQHF
>TRBJ1-3|-|TRBV29-1
CSVGETGAGNTIYF
>TRBJ2-2|medium-sized|TRBV28
CASRGTSGRRTGELFF
>TRBJ2-2|medium-sized|TRBV6-5
CASSYSVLAGELAGELFF
>TRBJ2-1|-|TRBV24-1
CATSLTPQVGNEQFF
>TRBJ2-1|-|TRBV28
CASSLTSGLTNEQFF
>TRBJ2-2|medium-sized|TRBV7-9
CASSRSTGNTGELFF
>TRBJ2-1|medium-sized|TRBV30
CAWRLSTSGRSNEQFF
>TRBJ2-5|-|TRBV29-1
CSVVRRSEETQYF
>TRBJ2-1|-|TRBV12-3/TRBV12-4
CASGTEYNEQFF
>TRBJ1-2|-|TRBV7-6
CASSSQGGAGYTF
>TRBJ1-2|-|TRBV4-1
CASRQDEGANYGYTF
>TRBJ2-7|-|TRBV29-1
CSVEDPSGSGEQYF
>TRBJ2-1|-|TRBV5-1
CASSLELAGRYNEQFF
>TRBJ1-2|-|TRBV9
CASSPGDGKRNYGYTF
>TRBJ1-4|-|TRBV12-3/TRBV12-4
CASSLAREKLFF
>TRBJ2-3|-|TRBV3-1
CASSQDEGSLTDTQYF
>TRBJ2-1|-|TRBV29-1
CSTEGGGGRVLANEQFF
>TRBJ1-2|medium-sized|TRBV6-5
CASSASNYGYTF